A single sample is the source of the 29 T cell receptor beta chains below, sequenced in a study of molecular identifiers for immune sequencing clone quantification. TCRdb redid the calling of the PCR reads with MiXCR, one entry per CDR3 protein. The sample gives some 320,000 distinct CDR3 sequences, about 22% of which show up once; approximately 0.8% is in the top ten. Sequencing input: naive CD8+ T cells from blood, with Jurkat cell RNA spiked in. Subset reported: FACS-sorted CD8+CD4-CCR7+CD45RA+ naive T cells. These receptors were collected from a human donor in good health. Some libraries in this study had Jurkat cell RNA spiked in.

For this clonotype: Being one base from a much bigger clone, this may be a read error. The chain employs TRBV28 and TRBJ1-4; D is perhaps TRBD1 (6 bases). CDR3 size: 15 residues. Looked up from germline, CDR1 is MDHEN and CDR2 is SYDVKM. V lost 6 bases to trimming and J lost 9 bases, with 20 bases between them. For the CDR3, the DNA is TGTGCCAGCAGACCTAACTACGGGGGCTTACAAAAACTGTTTTTT. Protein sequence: CASRPNYGGLQKLFF.

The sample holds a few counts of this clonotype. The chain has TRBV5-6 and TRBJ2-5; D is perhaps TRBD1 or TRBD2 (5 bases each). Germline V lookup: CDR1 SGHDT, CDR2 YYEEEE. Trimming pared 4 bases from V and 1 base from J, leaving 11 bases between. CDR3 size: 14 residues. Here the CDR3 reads CASSGERGQETQYF. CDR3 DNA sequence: TGTGCCAGCAGCGGGGAGAGGGGCCAAGAGACCCAGTACTTC.

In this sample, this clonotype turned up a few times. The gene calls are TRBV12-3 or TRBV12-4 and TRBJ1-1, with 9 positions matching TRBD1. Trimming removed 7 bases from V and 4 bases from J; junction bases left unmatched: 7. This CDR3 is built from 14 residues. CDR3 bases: TGTGCCAGCACCATACAGGGGGCGAGCACTGAAGCTTTCTTT. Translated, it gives CASTIQGASTEAFF.

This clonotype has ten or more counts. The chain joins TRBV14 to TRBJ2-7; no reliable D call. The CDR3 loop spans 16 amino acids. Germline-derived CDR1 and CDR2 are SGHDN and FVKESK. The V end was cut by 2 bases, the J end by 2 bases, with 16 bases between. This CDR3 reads CASSQTRGLAAYEQYF. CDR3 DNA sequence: TGTGCCAGCAGCCAAACCCGAGGATTAGCCGCCTACGAGCAGTACTTC.

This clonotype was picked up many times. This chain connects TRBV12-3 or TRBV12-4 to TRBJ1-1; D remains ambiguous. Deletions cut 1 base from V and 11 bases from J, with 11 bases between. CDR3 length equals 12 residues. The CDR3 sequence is CASSLDTFVAFF. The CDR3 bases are TGTGCCAGCAGTTTAGACACTTTCGTGGCTTTCTTT.

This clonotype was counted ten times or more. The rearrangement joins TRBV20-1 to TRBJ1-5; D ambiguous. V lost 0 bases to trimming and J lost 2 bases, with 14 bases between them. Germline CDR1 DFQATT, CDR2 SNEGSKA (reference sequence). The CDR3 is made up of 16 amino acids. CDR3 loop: CSARDYKSSGNQPQHF. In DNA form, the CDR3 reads TGCAGTGCTAGAGATTATAAGTCCAGCGGCAATCAGCCCCAGCATTTT.

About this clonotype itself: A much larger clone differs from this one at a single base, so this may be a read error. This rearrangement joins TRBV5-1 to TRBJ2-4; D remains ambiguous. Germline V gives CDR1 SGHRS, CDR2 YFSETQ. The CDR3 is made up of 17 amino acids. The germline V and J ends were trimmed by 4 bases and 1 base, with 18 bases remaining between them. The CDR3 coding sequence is TGCGCCAGCAGCAGCCACTTGGGCGGTGAGGCCAAAAACATTCAGTACTTC. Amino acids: CASSSHLGGEAKNIQYF.

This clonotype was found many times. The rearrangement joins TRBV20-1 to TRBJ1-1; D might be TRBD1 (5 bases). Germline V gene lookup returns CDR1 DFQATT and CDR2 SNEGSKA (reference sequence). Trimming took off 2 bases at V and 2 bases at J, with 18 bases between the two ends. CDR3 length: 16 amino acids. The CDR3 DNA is TGCAGTGCTAGACCCGTAGAGACAGAACGAAACACTGAAGCTTTCTTT. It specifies CSARPVETERNTEAFF.

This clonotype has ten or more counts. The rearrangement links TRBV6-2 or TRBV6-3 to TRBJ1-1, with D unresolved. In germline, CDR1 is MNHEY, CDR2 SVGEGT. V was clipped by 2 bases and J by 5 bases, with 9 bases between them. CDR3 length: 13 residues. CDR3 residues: CASSYTEVTEAFF. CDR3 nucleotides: TGTGCCAGCAGTTACACGGAGGTGACTGAAGCTTTCTTT.

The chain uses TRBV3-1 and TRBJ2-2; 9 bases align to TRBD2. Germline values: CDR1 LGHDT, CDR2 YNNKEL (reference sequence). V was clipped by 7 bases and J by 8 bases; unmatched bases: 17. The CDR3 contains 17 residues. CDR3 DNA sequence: TGTGCCAGCAACATAATGACTAGCGGAGCCCACCAAGGGGAGCTGTTTTTT. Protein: CASNIMTSGAHQGELFF.

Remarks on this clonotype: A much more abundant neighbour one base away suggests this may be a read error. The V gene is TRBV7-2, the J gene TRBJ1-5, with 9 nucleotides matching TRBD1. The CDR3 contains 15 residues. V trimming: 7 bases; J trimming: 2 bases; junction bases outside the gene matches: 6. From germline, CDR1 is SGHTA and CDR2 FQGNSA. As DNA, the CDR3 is TGTGCCAGCAACTCGGACAGGGGAGGCAATCAGCCCCAGCATTTT. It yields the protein CASNSDRGGNQPQHF.

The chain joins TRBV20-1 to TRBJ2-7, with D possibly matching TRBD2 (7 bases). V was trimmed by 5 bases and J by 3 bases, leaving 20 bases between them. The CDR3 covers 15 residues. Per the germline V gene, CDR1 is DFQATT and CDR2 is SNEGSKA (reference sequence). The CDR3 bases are TGCAGTGCTCAAGGAATAGGGGGGGCCCTCTACGAGCAGTACTTC. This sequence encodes CSAQGIGGALYEQYF.

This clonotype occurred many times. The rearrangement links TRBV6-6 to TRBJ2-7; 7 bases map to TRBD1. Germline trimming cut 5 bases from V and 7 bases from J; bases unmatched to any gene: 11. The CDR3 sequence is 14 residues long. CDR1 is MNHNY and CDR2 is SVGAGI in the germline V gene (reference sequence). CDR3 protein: CASSTTGTSMEQYF. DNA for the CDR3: TGTGCCAGCAGTACGACAGGGACGTCGATGGAGCAGTACTTC.

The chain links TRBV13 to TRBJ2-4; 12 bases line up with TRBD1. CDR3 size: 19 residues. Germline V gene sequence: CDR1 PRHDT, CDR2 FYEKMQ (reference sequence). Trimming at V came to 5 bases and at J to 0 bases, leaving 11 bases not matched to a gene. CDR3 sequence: CASSGPGQGAREAKNIQYF. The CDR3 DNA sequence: TGTGCCAGCAGCGGTCCGGGACAGGGGGCTCGGGAAGCCAAAAACATTCAGTACTTC.

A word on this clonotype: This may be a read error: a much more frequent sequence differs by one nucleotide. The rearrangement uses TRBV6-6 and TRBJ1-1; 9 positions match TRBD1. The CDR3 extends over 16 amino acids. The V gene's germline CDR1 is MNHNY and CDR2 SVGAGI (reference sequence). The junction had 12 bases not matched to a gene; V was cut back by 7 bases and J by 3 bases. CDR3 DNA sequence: TGTGCCAGCAATCCACACCTCCGGGACAGGGACACTGAAGCTTTCTTT. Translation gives CASNPHLRDRDTEAFF.

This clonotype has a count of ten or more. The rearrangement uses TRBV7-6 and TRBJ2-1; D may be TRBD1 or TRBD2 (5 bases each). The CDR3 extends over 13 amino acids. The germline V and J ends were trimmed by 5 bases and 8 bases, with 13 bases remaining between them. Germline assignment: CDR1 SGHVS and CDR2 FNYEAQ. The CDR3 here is CASSPRVEDEQFF. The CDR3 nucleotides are TGTGCCAGCAGCCCCAGGGTGGAGGATGAGCAGTTCTTC.

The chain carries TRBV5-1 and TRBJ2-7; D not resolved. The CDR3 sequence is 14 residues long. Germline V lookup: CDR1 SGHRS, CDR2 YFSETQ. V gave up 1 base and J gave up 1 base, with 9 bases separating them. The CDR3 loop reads CASSLIQNSYEQYF. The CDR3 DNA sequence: TGCGCCAGCAGCTTGATCCAGAATTCCTACGAGCAGTACTTC.

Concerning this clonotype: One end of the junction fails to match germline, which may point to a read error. The CDR3 protein is CAGSLIRDQPQRF. The DNA for the CDR3 is TGTGCCGGCAGTTTAATAAGAGATCAGCCCCAGCGTTTT. V and J are TRBV27 and TRBJ1-5, with D unclear. The CDR3 length is 13 residues. Germline values: CDR1 MNHEY, CDR2 SMNVEV (reference sequence).

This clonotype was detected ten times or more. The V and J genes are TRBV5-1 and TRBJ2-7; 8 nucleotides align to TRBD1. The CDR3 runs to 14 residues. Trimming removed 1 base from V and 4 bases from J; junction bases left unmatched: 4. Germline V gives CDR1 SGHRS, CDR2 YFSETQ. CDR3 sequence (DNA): TGCGCCAGCAGCTTGACGGACAGGGTTTACGAGCAGTACTTC. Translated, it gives CASSLTDRVYEQYF.

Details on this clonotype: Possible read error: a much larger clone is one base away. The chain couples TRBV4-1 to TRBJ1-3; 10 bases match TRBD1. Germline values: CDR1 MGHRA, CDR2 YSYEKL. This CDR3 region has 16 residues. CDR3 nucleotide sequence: TGCGCCAGCAGCCAGTACGGGACAGGGGCTGGAAGCACCATATATTTT. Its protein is CASSQYGTGAGSTIYF.

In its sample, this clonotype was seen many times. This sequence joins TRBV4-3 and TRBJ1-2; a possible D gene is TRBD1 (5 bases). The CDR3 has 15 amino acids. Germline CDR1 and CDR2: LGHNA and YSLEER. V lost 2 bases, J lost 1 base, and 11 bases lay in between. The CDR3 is CASSQWGGLNYGYTF. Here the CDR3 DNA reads TGCGCCAGCAGCCAATGGGGCGGCCTTAACTATGGCTACACCTTC.

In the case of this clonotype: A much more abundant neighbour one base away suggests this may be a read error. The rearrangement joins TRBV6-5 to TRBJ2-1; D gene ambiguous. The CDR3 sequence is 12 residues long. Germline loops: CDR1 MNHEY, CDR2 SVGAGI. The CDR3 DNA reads TGTGGCAGCAACGATGGCACTTGGGAGCAGTTCTTC. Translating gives CGSNDGTWEQFF.

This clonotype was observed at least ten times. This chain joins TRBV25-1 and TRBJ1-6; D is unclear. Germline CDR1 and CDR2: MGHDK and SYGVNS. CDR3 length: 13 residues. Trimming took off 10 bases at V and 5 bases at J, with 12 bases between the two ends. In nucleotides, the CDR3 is TGTGCCAACTGCCGGGAAGATAATTCACCCCTCCACTTT. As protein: CANCREDNSPLHF.

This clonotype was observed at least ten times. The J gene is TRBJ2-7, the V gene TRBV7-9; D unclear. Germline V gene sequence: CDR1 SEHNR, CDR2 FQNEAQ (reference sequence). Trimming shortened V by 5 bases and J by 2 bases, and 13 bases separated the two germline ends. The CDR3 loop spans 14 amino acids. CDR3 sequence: CASSAGPWAYEQYF. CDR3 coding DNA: TGTGCCAGCAGCGCAGGCCCCTGGGCCTACGAGCAGTACTTC.

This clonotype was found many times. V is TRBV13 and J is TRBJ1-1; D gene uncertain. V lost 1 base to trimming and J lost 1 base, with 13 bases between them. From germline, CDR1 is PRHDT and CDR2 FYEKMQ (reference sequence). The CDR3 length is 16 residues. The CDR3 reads CASSLALVSPNTEAFF. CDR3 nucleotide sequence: TGTGCCAGCAGCTTAGCGTTGGTCAGCCCGAACACTGAAGCTTTCTTT.

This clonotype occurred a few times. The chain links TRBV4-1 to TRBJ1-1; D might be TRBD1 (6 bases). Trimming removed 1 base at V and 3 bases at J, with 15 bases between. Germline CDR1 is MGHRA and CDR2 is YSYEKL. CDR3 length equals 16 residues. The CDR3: CASSQAVMGGDTEAFF. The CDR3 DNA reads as TGCGCCAGCAGCCAAGCAGTCATGGGGGGCGACACTGAAGCTTTCTTT.

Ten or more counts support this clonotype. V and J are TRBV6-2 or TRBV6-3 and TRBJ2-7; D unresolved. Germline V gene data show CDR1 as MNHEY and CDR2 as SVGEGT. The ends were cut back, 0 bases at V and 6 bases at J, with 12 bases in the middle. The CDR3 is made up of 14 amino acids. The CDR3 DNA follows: TGTGCCAGCAGTTACTCTGGACCGGCTTTCGAGCAGTACTTC. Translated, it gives CASSYSGPAFEQYF.

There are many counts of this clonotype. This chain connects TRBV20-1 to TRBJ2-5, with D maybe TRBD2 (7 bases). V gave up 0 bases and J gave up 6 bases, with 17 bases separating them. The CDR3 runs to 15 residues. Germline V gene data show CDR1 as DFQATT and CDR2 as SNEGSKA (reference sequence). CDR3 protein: CSARDGLGGGKTQYF. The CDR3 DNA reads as TGCAGTGCTAGAGATGGATTAGGCGGGGGCAAGACCCAGTACTTC.

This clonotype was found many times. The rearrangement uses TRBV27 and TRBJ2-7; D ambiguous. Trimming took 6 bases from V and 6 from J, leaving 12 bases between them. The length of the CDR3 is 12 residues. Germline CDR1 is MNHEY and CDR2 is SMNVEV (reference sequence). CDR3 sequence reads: CASSRSGSEQYF. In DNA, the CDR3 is TGTGCCAGCAGCCGGTCCGGGTCCGAGCAGTACTTC.